What follows describes a single T cell receptor (beta chain). Treatment here: preoperative locoregional IRX-2 cytokine immunotherapy. The germline V and J ends were trimmed by 5 bases and 1 base, with 11 bases remaining between them. Germline lookup yields CDR1 SGHNT and CDR2 YENEEA. There are 14 residues in the CDR3. This entry belongs to a study of preoperative IRX-2 immunotherapy in early breast cancer. Sequencing used immunoSEQ multiplex PCR; TCRdb keeps in-frame clones, though not all of them. The table shows about 37,000 clones, with 82% occurring only once. The sample was lymph node tissue, taken after IRX-2 immunotherapy. This chain uses TRBV11-3 with TRBJ1-1; possibly TRBD1 for D (6 bases). This TCR was recovered from a human donor with breast cancer. CDR3 residues: CASSPLGANTEAFF. The CDR3 nucleotides read TGTGCCAGCAGCCCTTTGGGGGCGAACACTGAAGCTTTCTTT.